One sample yielded the 26 T cell receptor beta chains listed below, sequenced in a study of cytomegalovirus exposure and HLA in healthy donors (dated by TCRdb to about 2017). The library came from the immunoSEQ multiplex PCR assay. For the multiplex PCR, a mixture combining 60 forward primers for TCR Vbeta segments and 13 reverse primers for TCR Jbeta segments was used. TCRdb limited this immuneACCESS table to in-frame rearrangements with V and J called. A share of clones is missing; checked studies link under half to unresolved V genes, and the rest is unexplained. The sample contains about 110,000 clones, over 60% of them found a single time. 1% to 1.5% of the sample is taken by the ten largest. Sequenced sample: PBMCs. The source is a woman in her thirties in good health and CMV-seronegative.

This chain links TRBV27 with TRBJ1-2, with D unclear. V lost 4 bases, J lost 8 bases, and 11 bases lay in between. Germline values: CDR1 MNHEY, CDR2 SMNVEV (reference sequence). The CDR3 has 12 residues. The CDR3 is CASSSPGYGYTF. The CDR3 coding sequence is TGTGCCAGCAGTTCGCCAGGTTACGGCTACACCTTC.

The chain has TRBV29-1 and TRBJ2-7; 10 bases are a match to TRBD1. The V gene end was trimmed by 6 bases and the J gene end by 3 bases; junction bases not matched to a gene: 8. CDR1 and CDR2 from the germline V gene are SQVTM and ANQGSEA. There are 14 residues in the CDR3. CDR3 bases: TGCAGCGTAGAGCCGGGACAGGGGATCTACGAGCAGTACTTC. This translates into CSVEPGQGIYEQYF.

This clone was counted only a few times. This rearrangement joins TRBV5-6 to TRBJ1-1, with a possible D match to TRBD1 (5 bases). Per the germline V gene, CDR1 is SGHDT and CDR2 is YYEEEE. V shed 2 bases and J shed 1 base, with 9 bases lying between them. The CDR3 has 14 amino acids. The CDR3 bases are TGTGCCAGCAGCTTCAGGGCTACGAACACTGAAGCTTTCTTT. It translates to CASSFRATNTEAFF.

This clone was observed a few times. The chain is built from TRBV28 and TRBJ1-5; perhaps TRBD1 as D (5 bases). CDR1 is MDHEN and CDR2 is SYDVKM in the germline V gene. The CDR3 spans 15 residues. Trimming pared 6 bases from V and 0 bases from J, leaving 12 bases between. DNA of the CDR3: TGTGCCAGCAGATCCAATGGGGCTAGCAATCAGCCCCAGCATTTT. Translating gives CASRSNGASNQPQHF.

V gene TRBV7-8 combines with J gene TRBJ1-2; D may be TRBD1 (5 bases). Germline CDR1 is SGHVS and CDR2 is FQNEAQ. V was pared by 0 bases and J by 4 bases, with 12 bases between. This CDR3 contains 15 residues. The CDR3 DNA reads TGTGCCAGCAGCTTAGCCGACGGGGGAGGCTATGGCTACACCTTC. This encodes CASSLADGGGYGYTF.

V is TRBV11-2 and J is TRBJ2-3, with D perhaps TRBD1 (6 bases). Germline loops: CDR1 SGHAT, CDR2 FQNNGV. This CDR3 comprises 14 residues. Between the trimmed V and J ends, which lost 4 bases and 4 bases, there was a span of 12 bases. CDR3 nucleotides: TGTGCCAGCAGCTCACAGGGTGGCCCAGATACGCAGTATTTT. The encoded protein is CASSSQGGPDTQYF.

V is TRBV7-9 and J is TRBJ1-2, with D unresolved. V was pared by 5 bases and J by 6 bases, with 10 bases between. Germline assignment: CDR1 SEHNR and CDR2 FQNEAQ (reference sequence). The CDR3 length is 12 residues. CDR3 sequence reads: CASSLGENGYTF. The CDR3 DNA reads as TGTGCCAGCAGCCTCGGGGAGAATGGCTACACCTTC.

The chain combines TRBV4-2 with TRBJ2-3, with D maybe TRBD2 (6 bases). Trimming removed 0 bases at V and 4 bases at J, with 14 bases between. CDR1 is LGHNA and CDR2 is YNFKEQ in the germline V gene. This CDR3 has 16 residues. CDR3 sequence reads: CASSQDRRGSSDTQYF. CDR3 bases: TGTGCCAGCAGCCAAGATCGTCGGGGGAGCTCAGATACGCAGTATTTT.

V usage is TRBV9 and J usage is TRBJ2-7; 7 bases map to TRBD1. This CDR3 spans 15 amino acids. Germline CDR1 reads SGDLS; CDR2 reads YYNGEE. The junction had 5 bases not matched to a gene; V was cut back by 0 bases and J by 2 bases. Here the CDR3 reads CASSVATGQPYEQYF. The CDR3 coding sequence is TGTGCCAGCAGCGTAGCTACGGGACAGCCCTACGAGCAGTACTTC.

The chain's CDR3 is CASSEITGVPYF. The CDR3 DNA reads as TGTGCCAGCAGTGAAATCACGGGAGTTCCGTACTTC. The rearrangement joins TRBV6-1 to TRBJ2-7, with D possibly TRBD2 on 6 matching bases. V was trimmed by 2 bases and J by 12 bases, leaving 14 bases between them. CDR1 MNHNS and CDR2 SASEGT come from the germline V gene. The length of the CDR3 is 12 residues.

This chain links TRBV7-9 with TRBJ1-1, with 7 bases that match TRBD1. Germline trimming cut 2 bases from V and 1 base from J; bases unmatched to any gene: 4. The CDR3 is made up of 15 amino acids. The germline CDR1 and CDR2 sequences are SEHNR and FQNEAQ (reference sequence). The CDR3 sequence is CASSLPRGWNTEAFF. CDR3 bases: TGTGCCAGCAGCTTACCCAGGGGGTGGAACACTGAAGCTTTCTTT.

The chain combines TRBV4-2 with TRBJ2-7; 7 bases are a match to TRBD2. Germline CDR1 LGHNA, CDR2 YNFKEQ. V lost 3 bases and J lost 2; bases outside the gene matches: 16. The CDR3 contains 18 residues. CDR3 in DNA: TGTGCCAGCAGCCACCCCCCGGGGGGTGGGACGACTACCTACGAGCAGTACTTC. Protein product: CASSHPPGGGTTTYEQYF.

This clone appeared once. The chain uses TRBV29-1 and TRBJ1-3, with D tentatively TRBD1 (6 bases). V lost 7 bases and J 0 bases, leaving 10 bases between the germline ends. The CDR3 is made up of 13 amino acids. The germline V gene has CDR1 SQVTM and CDR2 ANQGSEA. The CDR3 DNA follows: TGCAGCGCTCAGACAGGCTCTGGAAACACCATATATTTT. It codes for CSAQTGSGNTIYF.

This clone has just one count. The V call is TRBV2, the J call TRBJ1-2, with no clear D. Germline CDR1 and CDR2: SNHLY and FYNNEI. The V gene lost 3 bases and the J gene lost 0 bases, with 5 bases spanning the gap. The CDR3 is made up of 13 amino acids. Here the CDR3 DNA reads TGTGCCAGCAGTGAGTCTGCTAACTATGGCTACACCTTC. Translating gives CASSESANYGYTF.

The chain is built from TRBV28 and TRBJ2-6; D not certain. With 5 bases removed from V and 0 bases from J, the gap between germline ends came to 8 bases. Looked up from germline, CDR1 is MDHEN and CDR2 is SYDVKM. The CDR3 sequence is 15 residues long. CDR3 sequence (DNA): TGTGCCAGCAGTGATAGCTCCTCTGGGGCCAACGTCCTGACTTTC. Its translation is CASSDSSSGANVLTF.

This rearrangement joins TRBV2 to TRBJ2-3; D is possibly TRBD2 (6 bases). The V gene lost 5 bases and the J gene lost 3 bases, with 15 bases spanning the gap. Germline assignment: CDR1 SNHLY and CDR2 FYNNEI. The CDR3 covers 15 residues. For the CDR3, the DNA is TGTGCCAGCAGTTCGCCGGGACGGGGGACAGATACGCAGTATTTT. Amino acid sequence: CASSSPGRGTDTQYF.

This rearrangement joins TRBV7-9 to TRBJ2-1, with 10 bases fitting TRBD2. CDR3 length equals 17 residues. Germline trimming cut 4 bases from V and 3 bases from J; bases unmatched to any gene: 9. Germline assignment: CDR1 SEHNR and CDR2 FQNEAQ (reference sequence). The CDR3 is CASSSFGLAGVYNEQFF. The DNA for the CDR3 is TGTGCCAGCAGCTCATTCGGCCTAGCGGGAGTCTACAATGAGCAGTTCTTC. The whole variable domain, filled in from reference TRBV7-9 and TRBJ2-1, reads DTGVSQNPRHKITKRGQNVTFRCDPISEHNRLYWYRQTLGQGPEFLTYFQNEAQLEKSRLLSDRFSAERPKGSFSTLEIQRTEQGDSAMYLCASSSFGLAGVYNEQFFGPGTRLTVL.

The chain is built from TRBV6-5 and TRBJ2-7; 9 bases map to TRBD2. CDR3 length: 15 amino acids. Germline V gives CDR1 MNHEY, CDR2 SVGAGI. V shed 2 bases, J shed 2 bases, and the junction held 4 bases outside the gene matches. In DNA, the CDR3 is TGTGCCAGCAGTTACACGGCGGGAGGGACCTACGAGCAGTACTTC. This encodes CASSYTAGGTYEQYF.

This chain joins TRBV4-2 and TRBJ2-2; 7 bases are shared with TRBD2. The CDR3 is made up of 16 amino acids. Germline values: CDR1 LGHNA, CDR2 YNFKEQ. J lost 1 base, V lost 0 bases, and 2 bases had no gene match. CDR3 protein: CASSQDGGGNTGELFF. The CDR3 region has the DNA TGTGCCAGCAGCCAAGATGGGGGGGGGAACACCGGGGAGCTGTTTTTT.

This clone occurred a few times. Here the CDR3 reads CASSQDRGVPSYEQYF. The DNA of the CDR3 is TGCGCCAGCAGCCAAGATCGGGGGGTACCTTCCTACGAGCAGTACTTC. V is TRBV4-3 and J is TRBJ2-7; 7 bases agree with TRBD2. With 0 bases clipped from V and 1 base from J, the junction kept 6 bases outside the gene matches. The germline V gene encodes CDR1 LGHNA and CDR2 YSLEER. The CDR3 is made up of 16 amino acids.

This rearrangement joins TRBV29-1 to TRBJ2-1, with 8 nucleotides matching TRBD1. Losses at the gene ends were 6 bases for V and 6 bases for J; bases not matched to a gene: 7. Per germline, CDR1 SQVTM and CDR2 ANQGSEA. This CDR3 comprises 13 residues. The DNA for the CDR3 is TGCAGCGTCATAGGACAGGGCGGCAATGAGCAGTTCTTC. It translates to CSVIGQGGNEQFF.

About this clone itself: Other DNA sequences in this sample translate to the same CDR3. V gene TRBV19 combines with J gene TRBJ2-5; D is uncertain. This CDR3 has 12 residues. Germline CDR1 reads LNHDA; CDR2 reads SQIVND (reference sequence). The germline V and J ends were trimmed by 0 bases and 5 bases, with 4 bases remaining between them. CDR3 coding DNA: TGTGCCAGTAGTATAGATCGGGAGACCCAGTACTTC. Translating gives CASSIDRETQYF.

The CDR3 DNA reads TGTGCCTGGAGCCGGGATTTGTGGAACACTGAAGCTTTCTTT. This encodes CAWSRDLWNTEAFF. The rearrangement uses TRBV30 and TRBJ1-1; no clear D. Germline CDR1 reads GTSNPN; CDR2 reads SVGIG (reference sequence). V lost 3 bases and J 1 base, leaving 12 bases between the germline ends. The CDR3 spans 14 residues.

The gene calls are TRBV5-1 and TRBJ2-7; TRBD1 matches 10 bases. The trim removed 0 bases at V and 4 bases at J, leaving 7 bases unmatched. The length of the CDR3 is 16 residues. The germline V gene has CDR1 SGHRS and CDR2 YFSETQ. The CDR3 protein is CASSLVTGGSGYEQYF. The CDR3 DNA sequence: TGCGCCAGCAGCTTGGTGACAGGGGGCTCTGGGTACGAGCAGTACTTC.

V is TRBV7-2 and J is TRBJ2-7, with 13 bases aligning to TRBD2. The junction had 6 bases not matched to a gene; V was cut back by 4 bases and J by 6 bases. Germline CDR1 and CDR2: SGHTA and FQGNSA. The CDR3 length is 15 residues. CDR3 in DNA: TGTGCCAGCAGCTGGGCGACTAGCGGGAGGTTCGAGCAGTACTTC. Protein product: CASSWATSGRFEQYF.

The chain links TRBV11-1 to TRBJ2-1; D possibly corresponds to TRBD1 (5 bases). V was cut by 3 bases and J by 4 bases, with 7 bases left in between. This CDR3 contains 13 residues. Germline CDR1 SGHAT, CDR2 FQDESV (reference sequence). The CDR3 is CASSFRDYNEQFF. CDR3 DNA: TGTGCCAGCAGCTTCAGGGATTACAATGAGCAGTTCTTC.